The sequence of this T cell receptor (beta chain) was determined in a study of blood T cell repertoires in COVID-19. CDR1 and CDR2 from the germline V gene are WSHSY and SAAADI. Trimming left V 1 base short and J 0 bases short, with 9 bases between. The CDR3 sequence is 15 residues long. This table comes from immunoSEQ multiplex PCR, and its TCRdb copy is limited to in-frame clones, with some not included. The sample yields 220,000 or so clones, about 81% seen once. The chain has TRBV10-2 and TRBJ1-2, with D unclear. Input material: peripheral blood. The receptor comes from an elderly woman with COVID-19, enrolled during active disease. The CDR3 loop is CASSEFPGANYGYTF. In DNA, the CDR3 is TGCGCCAGCAGTGAGTTCCCCGGGGCTAACTATGGCTACACCTTC.